Listed below are T cell receptor beta chains from one sample, sequenced in a study of blood T cell repertoires in COVID-19. Profiling relied on immunoSEQ multiplex PCR, and the TCRdb table lists in-frame clones only, not all of them. The sample consists of 55,000 to 80,000 clones, approximately 82% of them appearing once. The sequenced sample was peripheral blood. All receptors come from a human donor in a cohort sampled during active COVID-19. The CDR3 runs from the conserved cysteine through the conserved F or W. The D gene is left open where the match is weak. The size field is filled for only some rows; it gives once, few, many or a size class.

TRBJ1-2 | NA | once | TRBV5-6 | CASSLDAGVSGYTF | TGTGCCAGCAGCTTGGACGCAGGGGTTAGTGGCTACACCTTC
TRBJ1-1 | NA | NA | TRBV10-3 | CAISEAGPKNTEAFF | TGTGCCATCAGTGAGGCAGGGCCCAAGAACACTGAAGCTTTCTTT
TRBJ1-1 | NA | NA | TRBV9 | CASSGQEVMNTEAFF | TGTGCCAGCAGCGGGCAGGAGGTCATGAACACTGAAGCTTTCTTT
TRBJ1-5 | NA | NA | TRBV12-3/TRBV12-4 | CASSELHQPQHF | TGTGCCAGCAGTGAACTACATCAGCCCCAGCATTTT
TRBJ1-5 | NA | NA | TRBV19 | CASTKQAGSNQPQHF | TGTGCCAGTACCAAGCAGGCTGGTAGCAATCAGCCCCAGCATTTT
TRBJ1-4 | NA | NA | TRBV4-1 | CASSQQTVNEKLFF | TGCGCCAGCAGCCAGCAGACAGTTAATGAAAAACTGTTTTTT
TRBJ2-1 | TRBD2 | NA | TRBV5-1 | CASSLPSGNEQFF | TGCGCCAGCAGCTTGCCTAGCGGCAATGAGCAGTTCTTC
TRBJ2-5 | TRBD2 | once | TRBV10-1 | CASQRGLQETQYF | TGCGCCAGCCAGCGGGGACTTCAAGAGACCCAGTACTTC
TRBJ2-5 | NA | NA | TRBV3-1/TRBV3-2 | CASSQMVGGNGETQYF | TGTGCCAGCAGCCAGATGGTCGGCGGGAATGGTGAGACCCAGTACTTC
TRBJ2-3 | TRBD1 | NA | TRBV28 | CASSWGQGIDTQYF | TGTGCCAGCTCCTGGGGACAGGGGATCGATACGCAGTATTTT
TRBJ2-2 | NA | NA | TRBV28 | CASSFPGRGRTGELFF | TGTGCCAGCAGTTTCCCGGGGCGGGGGCGGACCGGGGAGCTGTTTTTT
TRBJ2-4 | TRBD1 | NA | TRBV5-4 | CASSFGQGVGKNIQYF | TGTGCCAGCAGCTTCGGTCAGGGGGTGGGAAAAAACATTCAGTACTTC
TRBJ2-7 | NA | NA | TRBV4-1 | CASSVDRAYEQYF | TGCGCCAGCAGCGTGGACAGAGCCTACGAGCAGTACTTC
TRBJ1-5 | NA | few | TRBV5-4 | CASSLEQGTPQHF | TGTGCCAGCAGCTTGGAACAGGGCACGCCCCAGCATTTT
TRBJ1-2 | NA | NA | TRBV7-2 | CASSLGGRGFSYGYTF | TGTGCCAGCAGCTTAGGGGGGAGGGGATTCAGCTATGGCTACACCTTC
TRBJ2-1 | TRBD2 | NA | TRBV13 | CASSSGTRVLHEQFF | TGTGCCAGCAGCTCGGGGACTAGGGTCCTCCATGAGCAGTTCTTC
TRBJ2-5 | TRBD1 | NA | TRBV5-1 | CASSLGQGSYQETQYF | TGCGCCAGCAGCTTGGGACAGGGGTCGTACCAAGAGACCCAGTACTTC
TRBJ1-2 | TRBD1 | NA | TRBV9 | CASSEGTANYGYTF | TGTGCCAGCAGCGAGGGGACAGCAAACTATGGCTACACCTTC
TRBJ1-2 | NA | NA | TRBV7-6 | CASSLSPGRAGGYTF | TGTGCCAGCAGCTTATCTCCTGGCCGGGCGGGTGGCTACACCTTC
TRBJ1-4 | NA | NA | TRBV6-6 | CASSFTVLKEKLFF | TGTGCCAGCAGTTTTACAGTTTTGAAGGAAAAACTGTTTTTT
TRBJ1-2 | NA | NA | TRBV11-2 | CASRTSQGSYGYTF | TGTGCCAGCAGGACCTCACAGGGAAGCTATGGCTACACCTTC
TRBJ2-5 | TRBD2 | NA | TRBV7-3 | CASSFAGGETQYF | TGTGCCAGCAGCTTTGCGGGGGGAGAGACCCAGTACTTC
TRBJ1-4 | NA | NA | TRBV5-6 | CASSGDMKNEKLFF | TGTGCCAGCAGCGGGGACATGAAGAATGAAAAACTGTTTTTT
TRBJ2-7 | TRBD1 | few | TRBV2 | CASSEGQLYEQYF | TGTGCCAGCAGTGAGGGACAGCTCTACGAGCAGTACTTC
TRBJ1-6 | NA | few | TRBV4-1 | CASSQYSQENSPLHF | TGCGCCAGCAGCCAATATTCACAGGAGAATTCACCCCTCCACTTT
TRBJ2-1 | NA | NA | TRBV7-2 | CASTTGESKQFF | TGTGCCAGCACCACGGGGGAGTCTAAGCAGTTCTTC
TRBJ2-5 | TRBD1 | NA | TRBV6-5 | CASSSLGTGGEETQYF | TGTGCCAGCAGTTCCCTCGGGACAGGGGGCGAAGAGACCCAGTACTTC
TRBJ2-7 | NA | once | TRBV5-1 | CASSLNGGMGEQYF | TGCGCCAGCAGCTTGAACGGGGGAATGGGAGAGCAGTACTTC
TRBJ2-1 | NA | few | TRBV27 | CASSYRHEQFF | TGTGCCAGCAGCTACAGGCATGAGCAGTTCTTC
TRBJ2-3 | TRBD2 | NA | TRBV5-1 | CASTPAGATDTQYF | TGCGCCAGCACCCCAGCGGGGGCGACAGATACGCAGTATTTT
TRBJ2-4 | NA | NA | TRBV6-5 | CASSSAGAGAKNIQYF | TGTGCCAGCAGTTCGGCAGGGGCAGGGGCCAAAAACATTCAGTACTTC
TRBJ2-1 | NA | NA | TRBV5-1 | CASSPVVAVGQFF | TGCGCCAGCAGCCCCGTGGTGGCGGTTGGTCAGTTCTTC
TRBJ2-3 | TRBD2 | NA | TRBV15 | CATSRVAGGATDTQYF | TGTGCCACCAGCAGAGTAGCGGGAGGGGCGACAGATACGCAGTATTTT
TRBJ1-2 | NA | NA | TRBV27 | CASSSPWAGGMVYTF | TGTGCCAGCAGTTCCCCCTGGGCAGGCGGGATGGTCTACACCTTC
TRBJ2-7 | TRBD2 | NA | TRBV7-9 | CASSREGVMFYEQYF | TGTGCCAGCAGCCGGGAGGGGGTGATGTTCTACGAGCAGTACTTC
TRBJ2-3 | TRBD2 | NA | TRBV5-1 | CASSLIAGGSDTQYF | TGCGCCAGCAGCTTGATAGCGGGGGGTTCAGATACGCAGTATTTT
TRBJ2-3 | TRBD1 | NA | TRBV2 | CASRSRDRVTDTQYF | TGTGCCAGTAGAAGCCGGGACAGGGTCACAGATACGCAGTATTTT
TRBJ1-5 | NA | many | TRBV5-6 | CASSLASTVANQPQHF | TGTGCCAGCAGCTTGGCCTCCACCGTAGCAAATCAGCCCCAGCATTTT
TRBJ2-7 | TRBD1 | NA | TRBV10-2 | CASSEMDRAGYEQYF | TGCGCCAGCAGTGAAATGGACAGGGCGGGCTACGAGCAGTACTTC
TRBJ2-5 | TRBD2 | NA | TRBV7-9 | CASSPPRLAGTTETQYF | TGTGCCAGCAGCCCCCCCCGGCTAGCGGGGACCACAGAGACCCAGTACTTC
TRBJ1-5 | NA | NA | TRBV18 | CASSRLNNQPQHF | TGTGCCAGCTCACGACTAAACAATCAGCCCCAGCATTTT
TRBJ2-3 | NA | NA | TRBV5-1 | CASSLLPGSSTDTQYF | TGCGCCAGCAGCTTGTTACCGGGGTCTAGCACAGATACGCAGTATTTT